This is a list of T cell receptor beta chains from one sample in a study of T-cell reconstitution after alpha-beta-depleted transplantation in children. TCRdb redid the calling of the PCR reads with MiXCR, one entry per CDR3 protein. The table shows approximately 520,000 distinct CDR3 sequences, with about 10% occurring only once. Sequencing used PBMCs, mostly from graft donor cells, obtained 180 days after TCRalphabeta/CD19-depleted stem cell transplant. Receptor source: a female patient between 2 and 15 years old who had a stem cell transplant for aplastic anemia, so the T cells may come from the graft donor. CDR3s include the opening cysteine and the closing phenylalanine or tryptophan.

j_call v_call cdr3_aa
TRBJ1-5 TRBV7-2 CASSPRDSPRPQHF
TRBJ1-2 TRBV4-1 CASSQTGTELYGYTF
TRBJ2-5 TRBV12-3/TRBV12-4 CASTGDQETQYF
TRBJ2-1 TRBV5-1 CASSSEKLNEQFF
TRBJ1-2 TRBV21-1 CASTDRENGYTF
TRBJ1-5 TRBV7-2 CASSLAGTGRHQPQHF
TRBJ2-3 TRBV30 CAWSVGALTDTQYF
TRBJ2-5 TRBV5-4 CARGAGGLKTQYF
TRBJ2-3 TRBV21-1 CASRLRTELQGDTQYF
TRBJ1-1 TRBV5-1 CASSWTGGGEAFF
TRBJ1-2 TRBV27 CASSSIAGPVSYGYTF
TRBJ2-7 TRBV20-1 CSARGIGGTYEQYF
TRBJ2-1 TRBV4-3 CASSQDLTGGIYNEQFF
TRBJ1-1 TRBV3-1 CASSQVPGHAEPMNTEAFF
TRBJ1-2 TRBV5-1 CASSLEGRRGYTF
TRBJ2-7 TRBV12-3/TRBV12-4 CASSPRPLAGGHEQYF
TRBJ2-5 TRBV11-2 CASSLWGLAGVGRETQYF
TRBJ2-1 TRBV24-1 CATSDKGLLRLNEQFF
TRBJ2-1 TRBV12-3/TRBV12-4 CASSPSGSPPGWFF
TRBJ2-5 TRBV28 CASSFPGAPAGAPYF
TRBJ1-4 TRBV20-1 CSVQGGVANEKLFF
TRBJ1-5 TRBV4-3 CASSQGFVKSNQPQHF
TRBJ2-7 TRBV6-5 CASSYRAPGVNEQYF
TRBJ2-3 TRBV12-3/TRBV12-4 CASRGRTDTQYF
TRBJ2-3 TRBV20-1 CSATSTGAGGRTDTQYF
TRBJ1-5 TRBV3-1 CASSPTVGSWGNQPQHF
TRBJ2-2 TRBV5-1 CASSQDSATGELFF
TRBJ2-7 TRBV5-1 CASRLAGGWTRWEQYF
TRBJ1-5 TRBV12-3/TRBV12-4 CASSLQGGSQPQHF
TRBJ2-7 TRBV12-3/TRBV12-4 CASSFRTGWAYEQYF
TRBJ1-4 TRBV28 CASSQGVEEKLFF
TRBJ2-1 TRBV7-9 CASSLPPGALRNEQFF
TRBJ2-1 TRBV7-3 CASSPGTGAYNEQFF
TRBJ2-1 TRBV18 CASSPYRLVISTYNEQFF
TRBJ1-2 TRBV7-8 CASSFSRTGRDTYGYTF
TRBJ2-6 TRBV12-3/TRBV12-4 CASSTPGQGEGANVLTF
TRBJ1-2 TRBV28 CASSLSILGDLARPYYGYTF
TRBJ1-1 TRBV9 CASSVMGRETTEAFF
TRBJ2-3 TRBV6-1 CASSRGRGPGTDTQYF
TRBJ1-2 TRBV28 CASSFPEIYGYTF
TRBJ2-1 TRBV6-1 CASTEGSGRVRMEFF
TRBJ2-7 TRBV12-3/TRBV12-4 CASSNPAYEQYF
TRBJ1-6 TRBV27 CASTTSYNSPLHF
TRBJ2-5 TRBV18 CASSREVQETQYF
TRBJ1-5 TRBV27 CASSLQGDGYQPQHF
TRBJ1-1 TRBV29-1 CSVEVLSGHTEAFF
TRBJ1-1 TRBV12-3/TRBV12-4 CASSLGTVKAFF
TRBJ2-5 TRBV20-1 CSVGDQETQYF
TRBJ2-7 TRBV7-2 CASSPRTSRNYEQYF
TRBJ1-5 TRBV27 CASSRQASNQPQHF
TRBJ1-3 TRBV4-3 CASSQTPTGIGNTIYF
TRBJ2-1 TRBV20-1 CSARGRSSYNEQFF
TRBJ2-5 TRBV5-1 CATSSGRYQETQYF
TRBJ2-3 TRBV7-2 CASSSLSAPGADTQYF
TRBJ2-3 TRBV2 CASSSPDTQYF
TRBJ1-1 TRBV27 CASSNIGTLGMNTEAFF
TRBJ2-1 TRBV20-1 CSASPTSGNYNEQFF
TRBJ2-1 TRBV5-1 CASSPYLGSMSGRSYNEQFF
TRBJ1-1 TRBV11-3 CASSFLNRQGRRGNTEAFF